This record looks at one T cell receptor beta chain sequence and its context. The sample comes from a study of blood T cell repertoires in COVID-19. Study background: Spain, Italy and the United States supplied samples that represented acute and convalescent COVID-19.

Produced via immunoSEQ multiplex PCR; TCRdb's table is partial and in-frame only. The table shows about 220,000 clones, with roughly 85% occurring only once. The CDR3 extends over 14 amino acids. Per germline, CDR1 LGHNA and CDR2 YNFKEQ. V was cut by 2 bases and J by 5 bases, with 12 bases left in between. The J gene is TRBJ1-2, the V gene TRBV4-2; possibly TRBD1 for D (6 bases). This TCR derives from a woman aged 40 to 49 with acute COVID-19. Sequenced material: PBMCs or T cells enriched from blood (not recorded which). The DNA of the CDR3 is TGTGCCAGCAGCCAAACGCAGGGGATTTATGGCTACACCTTC. It specifies CASSQTQGIYGYTF.